The T cell receptor (beta chain) described here comes from a study of blood T cell repertoires in COVID-19. Study-level background: Samples representing acute and convalescent COVID-19 were sourced from the United States, Italy and Spain. From T cells, B-cell-depleted T cells, or PBMCs came the material, which was cDNA or gDNA.

There are 15 residues in the CDR3. The V gene end was trimmed by 5 bases and the J gene end by 3 bases; junction bases not matched to a gene: 9. CDR1 LNHDA and CDR2 SQIVND come from the germline V gene (reference sequence). Generated by immunoSEQ multiplex PCR, the TCRdb table keeps only in-frame clones and is missing some. The sample lists roughly 200,000 clones, approximately 90% seen once, with under 6.5% in the top ten. This chain joins TRBV19 and TRBJ2-7, with TRBD2 matching over 8 bases. This receptor was obtained from a man between 35 and 55 years old with active or convalescent COVID-19. Sample: peripheral blood. CDR3 residues: CASSPGGTRYYEQYF. The CDR3, as DNA: TGTGCCAGTAGTCCGGGCGGGACTAGGTACTACGAGCAGTACTTC.